One sample yielded the 11 T cell receptor beta chains listed below, sequenced in a study of metastatic and nonmetastatic thyroid tumors. TCRdb re-analyzed the PCR reads through MiXCR. The sample consists of roughly 36,000 clones, roughly 25% of them appearing once. All patients were untreated before thyroid surgery. Sequenced material: blood. The source is a female donor with papillary thyroid cancer or a benign thyroid nodule (not recorded which). Some clones in this sample may be carry-over from other donors' samples.

This clone was counted many times. This clone may be a read error of a much larger clone one base away. The chain carries TRBV12-3 or TRBV12-4 and TRBJ1-1; D might be TRBD1 (5 bases). The CDR3 extends over 14 amino acids. Between the trimmed V and J ends, which lost 7 bases and 2 bases, there was a span of 14 bases. Here the CDR3 DNA reads TGTGCCAGCAAACCTTCGGGACCCAACACTGAAGCTTTCTTT. Protein: CASKPSGPNTEAFF.

This clone has a count of ten or more. The genes are TRBV20-1 and TRBJ1-1; TRBD1 agrees at 9 bases. After removal of 4 bases from V and 10 bases from J, the junction contained 19 bases not matched to a gene. The germline V gene has CDR1 DFQATT and CDR2 SNEGSKA (reference sequence). The CDR3 length is 16 residues. Written as DNA, the CDR3 is TGCAGTGCTAATAACCCTGCCGGGACAGGGCCTACCCGAGCTTTCTTT. Protein: CSANNPAGTGPTRAFF.

This clone was picked up a small number of times. The J gene is TRBJ1-5, the V gene TRBV19; D is unclear. Germline-derived CDR1 and CDR2 are LNHDA and SQIVND (reference sequence). Trimming removed 4 bases at V and 5 bases at J, with 12 bases between. This CDR3 is built from 14 residues. This chain's CDR3 is CASSSSFWDQPQHF. The CDR3 DNA is TGTGCCAGTAGTAGCAGTTTTTGGGATCAGCCCCAGCATTTT.

The V call is TRBV13, the J call TRBJ2-5; D is unresolved. Near its end, the DNA agrees better with TRBJ2-1, so the J call may be wrong. Germline assignment: CDR1 PRHDT and CDR2 FYEKMQ (reference sequence). This CDR3 has 12 residues. CDR3 sequence reads: CASSLGRLEQFF. The DNA of the CDR3 is TGTGCCAGCAGCTTAGGTCGCCTTGAGCAGTTCTTC.

In regard to this clone: Its ends do not fully match the called genes, so a read error is possible. The rearrangement links TRBV20-1 to TRBJ2-7; 10 bases fit TRBD1. Germline lookup yields CDR1 DFQATT and CDR2 SNEGSKA (reference sequence). This CDR3 has 13 residues. The CDR3 here is CSANRQGAREQCF. The CDR3 DNA sequence: TGCAGTGCAAATCGACAGGGGGCTCGAGAGCAGTGCTTC.

The sample holds many counts of this clone. The chain recombines TRBV5-1 with TRBJ2-3; 10 bases match TRBD2. Germline CDR1 SGHRS, CDR2 YFSETQ. V trimming: 4 bases; J trimming: 6 bases; junction bases outside the gene matches: 8. The CDR3 has 15 amino acids. CDR3 region: CASSLAGDGTDTQYF. In nucleotides, the CDR3 is TGCGCCAGCAGCCTAGCGGGAGATGGGACCGATACGCAGTATTTT.

This clone was counted ten times or more. This chain joins TRBV5-6 and TRBJ1-5, with unresolved D. The CDR3 extends over 14 amino acids. Between the trimmed V and J ends, which lost 0 bases and 2 bases, there was a span of 6 bases. Germline lookup yields CDR1 SGHDT and CDR2 YYEEEE. Written as DNA, the CDR3 is TGTGCCAGCAGCTTGGGCTTGGGCAATCAGCCCCAGCATTTT. It codes for CASSLGLGNQPQHF. Drawing the rest from reference TRBV5-6 and TRBJ1-5, the complete variable domain is DAGVTQSPTHLIKTRGQQVTLRCSPKSGHDTVSWYQQALGQGPQFIFQYYEEEERQRGNFPDRFSGHQFPNYSSELNVNALLLGDSALYLCASSLGLGNQPQHFGDGTRLSIL.

This clone was recorded a few times. The chain combines TRBV6-2 or TRBV6-3 with TRBJ1-5; weak D call: TRBD1 (6 bases). V lost 3 bases, J lost 3 bases, and 18 bases lay in between. The germline gives CDR1 MNHEY, CDR2 SVGEGT. The CDR3 consists of 17 residues. The CDR3 bases are TGTGCCAGCAGTTATGCGAGGGGGGGGGCCTCCAATCAGCCCCAGCATTTT. This encodes CASSYARGGASNQPQHF.

This rearrangement joins TRBV6-1 to TRBJ2-1, with D unresolved. In germline, CDR1 is MNHNS, CDR2 SASEGT. The CDR3 spans 13 residues. With 6 bases removed from V and 5 bases from J, the gap between germline ends came to 11 bases. The CDR3 sequence is CASSGSRDNEQFF. The CDR3 coding sequence is TGTGCCAGCAGCGGATCACGGGACAATGAGCAGTTCTTC.

The chain employs TRBV7-2 and TRBJ2-5; D is possibly TRBD1 (6 bases). V shed 3 bases and J shed 13 bases, with 15 bases lying between them. This CDR3 is built from 12 residues. The germline V gene encodes CDR1 SGHTA and CDR2 FQGNSA. The CDR3 region is CASSLPQGTGYF. The CDR3 DNA reads TGTGCCAGCAGCTTGCCACAGGGCACTGGGTACTTC.

Within the sample, this clone is medium-sized (0.01 to 0.1%). V is TRBV27 and J is TRBJ1-6; D gene ambiguous. V lost 7 bases, J lost 5 bases, and 12 bases lay in between. The germline V gene encodes CDR1 MNHEY and CDR2 SMNVEV (reference sequence). CDR3 length equals 14 residues. The CDR3 DNA reads as TGTGCCAGCAAAGGTCGGCGGAATAATTCACCCCTCCACTTT. It encodes CASKGRRNNSPLHF.